These 29 T cell receptor beta chains originate from one sample sequenced in a study of blood T cell repertoires in COVID-19. The table came from immunoSEQ multiplex PCR; TCRdb's copy has only in-frame clones and leaves some out. The table lists over 250,000 clones, more than 85% of them singletons, with 2% to 3% in the top ten. Source material: peripheral blood. The source of these receptors is a person aged 18 to 30 with COVID-19, enrolled during active disease.

The J gene is TRBJ1-5, the V gene TRBV30; TRBD1 matches at 8 bases. V dropped 1 base and J dropped 3; count of bases not matched to a gene: 2. Germline lookup yields CDR1 GTSNPN and CDR2 SVGIG (reference sequence). The CDR3 has 14 residues. The CDR3 nucleotides read TGTGCCTGGAGTGGACAGGGGAACAATCAGCCCCAGCATTTT. Protein sequence: CAWSGQGNNQPQHF.

The chain recombines TRBV29-1 with TRBJ1-1, with D tentatively TRBD1 (6 bases). The CDR3 is 14 residues long. Germline V lookup: CDR1 SQVTM, CDR2 ANQGSEA. Trimming left V 6 bases short and J 0 bases short, with 14 bases between. The CDR3: CSVTHRAMNTEAFF. CDR3 nucleotide sequence: TGCAGCGTGACCCACAGGGCCATGAACACTGAAGCTTTCTTT.

This chain joins TRBV13 and TRBJ2-3, with 9 bases aligning to TRBD2. V shed 5 bases, J shed 4 bases, and the junction held 7 bases outside the gene matches. Germline V gene data show CDR1 as PRHDT and CDR2 as FYEKMQ (reference sequence). The CDR3 sequence is 15 residues long. The CDR3 nucleotides are TGTGCCAGCAGCCAGGGACTAGCTGGGGCAGATACGCAGTATTTT. Translation gives CASSQGLAGADTQYF. Combining the CDR3 with reference TRBV13 and TRBJ2-3 gives the whole variable domain AAGVIQSPRHLIKEKRETATLKCYPIPRHDTVYWYQQGPGQDPQFLISFYEKMQSDKGSIPDRFSAQQFSDYHSELNMSSLELGDSALYFCASSQGLAGADTQYFGPGTRLTVL.

The genes are TRBV6-5 and TRBJ1-2; 7 nucleotides agree with TRBD1. This CDR3 has 15 residues. Per germline, CDR1 MNHEY and CDR2 SVGAGI. V was pared by 2 bases and J by 6 bases, with 9 bases of the junction left unmatched. This CDR3 is CASSYEGALGNGYTF. DNA of the CDR3: TGTGCCAGCAGTTACGAGGGGGCCCTCGGTAATGGCTACACCTTC.

The chain joins TRBV29-1 to TRBJ2-1; D perhaps matches TRBD2 (6 bases). Germline V gene sequence: CDR1 SQVTM, CDR2 ANQGSEA. V lost 4 bases, J lost 9 bases, and 10 bases lay in between. This CDR3 comprises 11 residues. CDR3 sequence reads: CSVGEGGEQFF. The CDR3 DNA follows: TGCAGCGTTGGAGAGGGAGGTGAGCAGTTCTTC.

The V call is TRBV21-1, the J call TRBJ2-5; TRBD2, the D gene given by the table, was not confirmed from the DNA. TRBV21-1 is a known pseudogene. The CDR3 length is 14 residues. The CDR3 reads CASSKDVSQETQYF. DNA for the CDR3: TGTGCCAGCAGCAAAGATGTTAGTCAAGAGACCCAGTACTTC.

The rearrangement uses TRBV12-3 or TRBV12-4 and TRBJ1-4; D not resolved. V lost 8 bases and J 5 bases, leaving 9 bases between the germline ends. The CDR3 is 12 amino acids. The CDR3 protein is CASGRGNEKLFF. CDR3 nucleotides: TGTGCCAGCGGCCGCGGGAATGAAAAACTGTTTTTT.

This rearrangement joins TRBV5-4 to TRBJ1-1; D possibly corresponds to TRBD1 (6 bases). Germline V gives CDR1 SGHNT, CDR2 YYREEE (reference sequence). Deletions cut 3 bases from V and 11 bases from J, with 17 bases between. The CDR3 sequence is 13 residues long. The CDR3 is CASSSLQGMQAFF. The DNA for the CDR3 is TGTGCCAGCAGCTCCTTACAGGGTATGCAGGCTTTCTTT.

This rearrangement joins TRBV14 to TRBJ1-1; 7 positions agree with TRBD1. The CDR3 contains 13 residues. Germline loops: CDR1 SGHDN, CDR2 FVKESK. Losses at the gene ends were 1 base for V and 7 bases for J; bases not matched to a gene: 3. Here the CDR3 DNA reads TGTGCCAGCAGCCAAGTGGGGGACAGTGAAGCTTTCTTT. Translation: CASSQVGDSEAFF.

J is TRBJ2-7 and V is TRBV6-5, with 7 positions matching TRBD2. Germline V gives CDR1 MNHEY, CDR2 SVGAGI. The junction had 8 bases not matched to a gene; V was cut back by 4 bases and J by 5 bases. The CDR3 runs to 14 residues. CDR3 DNA sequence: TGTGCCAGCAGTTTAGCGGGCGGACGCGACGAGCAGTACTTC. It encodes CASSLAGGRDEQYF.

The CDR3 DNA reads TGTGCCACCAGCTCCGATGGGACAGTCAATCAGCCCCAGCATTTT. This sequence encodes CATSSDGTVNQPQHF. V gene TRBV15 combines with J gene TRBJ1-5; 7 bases match TRBD1. The CDR3 is made up of 15 amino acids. CDR1 and CDR2 (germline): LNHNV, YYDKDF (reference sequence). V lost 5 bases to trimming and J lost 3 bases; unmatched junction nucleotides: 7. Full variable domain (rest looked up from reference TRBV15 and TRBJ1-5): DAMVIQNPRYQVTQFGKPVTLSCSQTLNHNVMYWYQQKSSQAPKLLFHYYDKDFNNEADTPDNFQSRRPNTSFCFLDIRSPGLGDTAMYLCATSSDGTVNQPQHFGDGTRLSIL.

The chain joins TRBV11-2 to TRBJ2-7; 7 bases fit TRBD1. Per the germline V gene, CDR1 is SGHAT and CDR2 is FQNNGV. CDR3 length equals 14 residues. After removal of 3 bases from V and 0 bases from J, the junction contained 2 bases not matched to a gene. The CDR3 DNA sequence: TGTGCCAGCAGCTTGGGGGACAGCTCCTACGAGCAGTACTTC. Its protein is CASSLGDSSYEQYF. Complete variable domain (other parts from reference TRBV11-2 and TRBJ2-7): EAGVAQSPRYKIIEKRQSVAFWCNPISGHATLYWYQQILGQGPKLLIQFQNNGVVDDSQLPKDRFSAERLKGVDSTLKIQPAKLEDSAVYLCASSLGDSSYEQYFGPGTRLTVT.

The gene calls are TRBV5-1 and TRBJ1-6; possibly TRBD1 for D (6 bases). The CDR3 length is 16 residues. Looked up from germline, CDR1 is SGHRS and CDR2 is YFSETQ. Trimming cost V 0 bases and J 8 bases, with 15 bases left between them. DNA of the CDR3: TGCGCCAGCAGCTTGGCTTTCCAGGGGCTGGATTCACCCCTCCACTTT. Protein: CASSLAFQGLDSPLHF.

This chain links TRBV5-6 with TRBJ2-3; 8 bases are shared with TRBD1. The CDR3 is 15 amino acids. Trimming at V came to 4 bases and at J to 6 bases, leaving 10 bases not matched to a gene. Germline V gene lookup returns CDR1 SGHDT and CDR2 YYEEEE. The CDR3 bases are TGTGCCAGCAGCCCAAGCCAGGGGGCTGTTGATACGCAGTATTTT. Residues: CASSPSQGAVDTQYF.

For this clone: Distinct nucleotide sequences in the sample also encode this CDR3. The chain employs TRBV28 and TRBJ2-7; 10 nucleotides align to TRBD1. The CDR3 runs 14 residues. The germline V gene has CDR1 MDHEN and CDR2 SYDVKM. J lost 1 base, V lost 4 bases, and 1 base had no gene match. The CDR3 loop is CASSSGQGSYEQYF. The DNA for the CDR3 is TGTGCCAGCAGTTCGGGACAGGGGTCCTACGAGCAGTACTTC.

The chain has TRBV7-8 and TRBJ1-2; D remains unclear. Germline V gene lookup returns CDR1 SGHVS and CDR2 FQNEAQ. The V end was cut by 5 bases, the J end by 4 bases, with 14 bases between. CDR3 length: 14 amino acids. The CDR3 protein is CASSPDLALYGYTF. The CDR3 coding sequence is TGTGCCAGCAGCCCGGATCTAGCCCTCTATGGCTACACCTTC.

The CDR3 reads CASSAGTGGAEQYF. The CDR3 nucleotides read TGTGCCAGCAGCGCCGGGACAGGGGGCGCCGAGCAGTACTTC. V and J are TRBV5-6 and TRBJ2-7, with 12 bases that match TRBD1. V dropped 4 bases and J dropped 6; count of bases not matched to a gene: 5. CDR3 length: 14 amino acids. CDR1 SGHDT and CDR2 YYEEEE come from the germline V gene.

The chain combines TRBV2 with TRBJ1-1; D not certain. Germline V gives CDR1 SNHLY, CDR2 FYNNEI. The CDR3 has 12 amino acids. Trimming left V 4 bases short and J 1 base short, with 4 bases between. The CDR3 DNA reads TGTGCCAGCAGTGGCGGGAACACTGAAGCTTTCTTT. It is translated as CASSGGNTEAFF.

The chain employs TRBV19 and TRBJ2-2; 12 bases match TRBD2. CDR3 length: 17 amino acids. The V segment lost 4 bases and the J segment 4 bases; nucleotides outside the gene matches: 7. Per the germline V gene, CDR1 is LNHDA and CDR2 is SQIVND (reference sequence). The DNA for the CDR3 is TGTGCCAGTAGTACATCGACTAGCGGGAGTGGCACCGGGGAGCTGTTTTTT. This encodes CASSTSTSGSGTGELFF.

The chain combines TRBV6-6 with TRBJ1-1; D ambiguous. The CDR3 spans 11 residues. With 0 bases removed from V and 9 bases from J, the gap between germline ends came to 5 bases. Looked up from germline, CDR1 is MNHNY and CDR2 is SVGAGI (reference sequence). This CDR3 reads CASSYSLKAFF. The CDR3 region has the DNA TGTGCCAGCAGTTACTCCCTTAAAGCTTTCTTT.

This chain links TRBV6-5 with TRBJ2-7; TRBD1 aligns across 7 bases. Germline lookup yields CDR1 MNHEY and CDR2 SVGAGI. The CDR3 sequence is 14 residues long. V lost 6 bases to trimming and J lost 2 bases; unmatched junction nucleotides: 7. CDR3 DNA sequence: TGTGCCAGCAGACTCAACAGGGGTCCCTACGAGCAGTACTTC. As protein: CASRLNRGPYEQYF.

The genes are TRBV5-1 and TRBJ2-7; 9 nucleotides match TRBD2. CDR3 length: 18 residues. CDR1 SGHRS and CDR2 YFSETQ come from the germline V gene. Unmatched junction bases numbered 19, after V lost 3 bases and J lost 6 bases. The CDR3 DNA reads as TGCGCCAGCAGCTCTCTTCCGGGACTAGCTACCGGTTGGGGCGAGCAGTACTTC. Its protein product is CASSSLPGLATGWGEQYF.

This clone was recorded a few times. The chain uses TRBV5-1 and TRBJ1-1, with a tentative D call TRBD1 (5 bases). Germline V lookup: CDR1 SGHRS, CDR2 YFSETQ. The V and J ends lost 3 bases and 3 bases respectively, with 18 bases between them. The CDR3 length is 16 residues. CDR3 DNA: TGCGCCAGCAGCTACGGACTGAGGGACTCTGACACTGAAGCTTTCTTT. It is translated as CASSYGLRDSDTEAFF.

The gene calls are TRBV5-1 and TRBJ2-5, with D perhaps TRBD2 (6 bases). The germline V and J ends were trimmed by 4 bases and 2 bases, with 15 bases remaining between them. The CDR3 is made up of 15 amino acids. CDR1 is SGHRS, CDR2 YFSETQ, per germline. The CDR3 sequence is CASSAGPQNQETQYF. CDR3 coding DNA: TGCGCCAGCAGCGCGGGACCCCAGAATCAAGAGACCCAGTACTTC.

V and J are TRBV19 and TRBJ1-1; perhaps TRBD1 as D (5 bases). Trimming removed 8 bases from V and 0 bases from J, with 10 bases in between. CDR1 and CDR2 from the germline V gene are LNHDA and SQIVND (reference sequence). The CDR3 extends over 13 amino acids. CDR3 sequence (DNA): TGTGCCAGTGGTCCAGGGATGAACACTGAAGCTTTCTTT. This codes for CASGPGMNTEAFF.

This clone showed up just a few times. J is TRBJ2-7 and V is TRBV6-4, with D possibly being TRBD1 (6 bases). Germline CDR1 and CDR2: MRHNA and SNTAGT. Trimming removed 3 bases at V and 2 bases at J, with 11 bases between. The CDR3 spans 14 residues. In nucleotides, the CDR3 is TGTGCCAGCAGTGAATCCGCAGGGGCCTACGAGCAGTACTTC. Its protein product is CASSESAGAYEQYF.

The chain carries TRBV4-1 and TRBJ2-7; unclear D gene. This CDR3 has 15 amino acids. CDR1 and CDR2 (germline): MGHRA, YSYEKL. The ends were cut back, 4 bases at V and 0 bases at J, with 13 bases in the middle. The chain's CDR3 is CASSRLVQSSYEQYF. In nucleotides, the CDR3 is TGCGCCAGCAGCCGCCTTGTACAGAGCTCCTACGAGCAGTACTTC.

This clone was seen once. This chain uses TRBV5-4 with TRBJ2-7; 9 nucleotides match TRBD2. Germline trimming cut 4 bases from V and 3 bases from J; bases unmatched to any gene: 11. Germline V gene sequence: CDR1 SGHNT, CDR2 YYREEE (reference sequence). This CDR3 contains 16 residues. Here the CDR3 reads CASSNLIAGVNYEQYF. CDR3 coding DNA: TGTGCCAGCAGCAATCTCATAGCGGGAGTAAACTACGAGCAGTACTTC. The full variable domain, in which reference TRBV5-4 and TRBJ2-7 provide the parts outside the CDR3, is ETGVTQSPTHLIKTRGQQVTLRCSSQSGHNTVSWYQQALGQGPQFIFQYYREEENGRGNFPPRFSGLQFPNYSSELNVNALELDDSALYLCASSNLIAGVNYEQYFGPGTRLTVT.

The chain joins TRBV27 to TRBJ2-7; D not resolved. Germline V gene sequence: CDR1 MNHEY, CDR2 SMNVEV (reference sequence). CDR3 size: 11 residues. V dropped 4 bases and J dropped 6 bases, with 7 bases sitting between them. CDR3 nucleotide sequence: TGTGCCAGCAGTTCCGGTAGCGAGCAGTACTTC. This gives the protein CASSSGSEQYF.